The rows below give T cell receptor beta chains drawn from one sample of a study of CD8 T cells in ankylosing spondylitis. TCRdb re-called the 5' RACE reads through MiXCR, storing one row per CDR3 protein. Here the sample spans about 220,000 distinct CDR3 sequences, approximately 7.4% being singletons. Specimen: blood, either unsorted or a sorted T cell fraction (not recorded which). These receptors were collected from a male donor with ankylosing spondylitis. CDR3s include the opening cysteine and the closing phenylalanine or tryptophan. D genes are given only for firm matches. Clone size is stated in some rows and not others, as once, few, many or a class when expanded.

j_call,v_call,d_call,clone_size,cdr3_nt,cdr3_aa
TRBJ2-5,TRBV7-9,TRBD2,many,TGTGCCAGCAGCTTAACCCTAGCGGGACAAGAGACCCAGTACTTC,CASSLTLAGQETQYF
TRBJ2-1,TRBV7-2,-,few,TGTGCCAGCAGCCTGCTTCGGTCCTACAATGAGCAGTTCTTC,CASSLLRSYNEQFF
TRBJ1-1,TRBV4-2,-,many,TGTGCCAGCAGCCAAGAGTTGTTCACGTCCCCTGAAGCTTTCTTT,CASSQELFTSPEAFF
TRBJ1-2,TRBV29-1,TRBD1,many,TGCAGCGTGGATACAGGGGACTATGGCTACACCTTC,CSVDTGDYGYTF
TRBJ1-5,TRBV12-3/TRBV12-4,TRBD1,many,TGTGCCAGCAGTTTAAGGACAGGGGATCAGCCCCAGCATTTT,CASSLRTGDQPQHF
TRBJ2-1,TRBV4-1,-,many,TGCGCCAGCAGCCAAGCCCCCGCACTAAGCTCCTACAATGAGCAGTTCTTC,CASSQAPALSSYNEQFF
TRBJ1-1,TRBV6-1,TRBD1,many,TGTGCCAGCACGCATCGGGAGGGGGCAGGCACTGAAGCTTTCTTT,CASTHREGAGTEAFF
TRBJ2-7,TRBV27,TRBD2,many,TGTGCCAGCAGTGTACTAGCGGGAGTGTGGTACGAGCAGTACTTC,CASSVLAGVWYEQYF
TRBJ2-1,TRBV28,TRBD2,-,TGTGCCAGCAGTTTAGAACGGGAGGACAATGAGCAGTTCTTC,CASSLEREDNEQFF
TRBJ1-3,TRBV10-3,-,-,TGTGCCATCAGTGAGGGGGAGAAGTTTACTGGAAACACCATATATTTT,CAISEGEKFTGNTIYF
TRBJ2-1,TRBV28,-,-,TGTGCCAGCAGTTTCGTACTAGCTGGGAATGAGCAGTTCTTC,CASSFVLAGNEQFF
TRBJ1-2,TRBV3-1,-,many,TGTGCCAGCAGCCAAGATCAGGGCAGCTCTTATGGCTACACCTTC,CASSQDQGSSYGYTF
TRBJ2-1,TRBV29-1,-,many,TGCAGCGTTGAATGGGGGAACTCCTACAATGAGCAGTTCTTC,CSVEWGNSYNEQFF
TRBJ2-2,TRBV2,-,many,TGTGCCAGCAGTCCCCGTGGTACGGTCACCGGGGAGCTGTTTTTT,CASSPRGTVTGELFF
TRBJ2-1,TRBV4-3,TRBD2,many,TGCGCCAGCAGCCAAGATTCAAGCGGGAGTTATAATGAGCAGTTCTTC,CASSQDSSGSYNEQFF
TRBJ2-3,TRBV6-4,TRBD1,many,TGTGCCAGCAGCCTCGGGACAGGGGCAGATACGCAGTATTTT,CASSLGTGADTQYF
TRBJ1-4,TRBV7-9,TRBD1,many,TGTGCCAGCAGCTCGGCAGGGACAGCTAATGAAAAACTGTTTTTT,CASSSAGTANEKLFF
TRBJ2-4,TRBV12-3/TRBV12-4,-,-,TGTGCCAGCAGGACAGGTCGGCACATTCAGTACTTC,CASRTGRHIQYF
TRBJ1-4,TRBV4-3,-,many,TGCGCCAGCAGGAGGACAGCCCTTAATGAAAAACTGTTTTTT,CASRRTALNEKLFF
TRBJ2-2,TRBV29-1,TRBD2,many,TGCAGCGGAACGGGACTAGCGGGAGAAGCCGGGGAGCTGTTTTTT,CSGTGLAGEAGELFF
TRBJ2-1,TRBV6-1,TRBD1,few,TGTGCCAGCACCCTGATAAGGACAGGGGATAATGAGCAGTTCTTC,CASTLIRTGDNEQFF
TRBJ2-2,TRBV7-9,TRBD2,many,TGTGCCAGCAGCTCCCCCGTGGTAGCGGGGCTCTTCACCGGGGAGCTGTTTTTT,CASSSPVVAGLFTGELFF
TRBJ2-7,TRBV29-1,TRBD2,many,TGCAGCGCCCAAGCGGGAGAGGGCTCCTACGAGCAGTACTTC,CSAQAGEGSYEQYF
TRBJ2-3,TRBV9,-,many,TGTGCCAGCAGCGAATTCACAGATACGCAGTATTTT,CASSEFTDTQYF